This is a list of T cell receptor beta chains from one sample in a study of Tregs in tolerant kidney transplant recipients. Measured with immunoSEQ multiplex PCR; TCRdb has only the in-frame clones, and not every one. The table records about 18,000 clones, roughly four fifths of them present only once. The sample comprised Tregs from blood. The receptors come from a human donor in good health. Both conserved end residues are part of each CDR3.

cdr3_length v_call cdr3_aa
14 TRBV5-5 CASSLGPSGDTQYF
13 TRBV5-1 CASSSFGAGELFF
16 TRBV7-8 CASSRQMSSYNSPLHF
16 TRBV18 CASSPQMETGTGGYTF
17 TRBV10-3 CAISDPSGGGGTDTQYF
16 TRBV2 CASSPGLAVGEDTQYF
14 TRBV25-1 CASRRGTGNSPLHF
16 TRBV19 CASSLWDRLNRNEQFF
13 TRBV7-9 CASSLWTNTEAFF
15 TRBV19 CASSLREGLDNEQFF
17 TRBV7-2 CASSLARPPENTGELFF
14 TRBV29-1 CSGQLAVNTGELFF
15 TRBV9 CASSVASGVADTQYF
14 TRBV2 CASRVAGVRREQFF
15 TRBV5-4 CASRSGGGQGKGYTF
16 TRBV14 CASSQNLGSFPAEAFF
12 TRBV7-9 CASSNRRETQYF
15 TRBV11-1 CASSLTSGGPDTQYF
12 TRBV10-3 CAISTFPGELFF
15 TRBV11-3 CASSYAADRTYEQYF
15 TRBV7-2 CASSPSTGQNTEAFF
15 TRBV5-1 CASSLAPRLGYGYTF
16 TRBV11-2 CASSLETSGLTDTQYF
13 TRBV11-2 CASSSLTYNEQFF
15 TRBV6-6 CASTYGSGRYNEQFF
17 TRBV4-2 CASRTSGRSSGTDTQYF